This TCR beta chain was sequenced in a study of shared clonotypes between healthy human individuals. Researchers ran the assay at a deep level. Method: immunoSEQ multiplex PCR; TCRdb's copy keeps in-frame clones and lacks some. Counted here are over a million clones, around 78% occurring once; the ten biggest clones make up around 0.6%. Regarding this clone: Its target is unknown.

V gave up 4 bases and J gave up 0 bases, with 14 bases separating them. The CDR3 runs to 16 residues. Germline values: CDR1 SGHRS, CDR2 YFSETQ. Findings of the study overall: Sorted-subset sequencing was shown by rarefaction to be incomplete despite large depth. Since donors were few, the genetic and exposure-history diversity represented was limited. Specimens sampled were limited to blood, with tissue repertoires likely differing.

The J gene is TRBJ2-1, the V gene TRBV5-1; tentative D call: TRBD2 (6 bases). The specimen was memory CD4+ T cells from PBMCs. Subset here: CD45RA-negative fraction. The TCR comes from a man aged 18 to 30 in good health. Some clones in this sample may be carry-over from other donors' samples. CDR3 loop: CASSTLDGSSYNEQFF. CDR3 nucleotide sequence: TGCGCCAGCAGCACGCTGGACGGGAGCTCCTACAATGAGCAGTTCTTC.